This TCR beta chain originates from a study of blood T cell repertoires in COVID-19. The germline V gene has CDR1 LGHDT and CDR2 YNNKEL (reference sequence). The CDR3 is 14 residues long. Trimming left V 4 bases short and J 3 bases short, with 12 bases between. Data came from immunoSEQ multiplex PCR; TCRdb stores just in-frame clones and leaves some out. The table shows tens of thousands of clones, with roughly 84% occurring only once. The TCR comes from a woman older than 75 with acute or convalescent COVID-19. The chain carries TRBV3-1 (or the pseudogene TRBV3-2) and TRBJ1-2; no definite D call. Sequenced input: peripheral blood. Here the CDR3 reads CASSPGGSDYGYTF. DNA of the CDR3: TGTGCCAGCAGCCCCGGAGGGTCCGACTATGGCTACACCTTC.